The 18 T cell receptor beta chains presented below share a single source sample, sequenced in a study of shared clonotypes between healthy human individuals. The method was immunoSEQ multiplex PCR; TCRdb's version includes in-frame clones alone and lacks a portion of them. The table records 550,000 to 750,000 clones, around 95% of them present only once. Selected positively for CCR7 and CD45RO-negative, naive CD8 cells excluded terminally differentiated effector memory CD45RA+ cells. Sample: naive CD8+ T cells sorted from blood. The receptor source for this set is a young woman in good health.

The CDR3 loop reads CASSDRDAEAFF. As DNA, the CDR3 is TGTGCCAGCAGTGACAGGGACGCTGAAGCTTTCTTT. J is TRBJ1-1 and V is TRBV9; 7 bases align to TRBD1. The V segment lost 5 bases and the J segment 6 bases; nucleotides outside the gene matches: 4. Germline V gives CDR1 SGDLS, CDR2 YYNGEE. The CDR3 totals 12 residues.

This chain joins TRBV6-1 and TRBJ1-2; D is uncertain. The CDR3 has 15 residues. Trimming pared 7 bases from V and 5 bases from J, leaving 20 bases between. Germline V gene sequence: CDR1 MNHNS, CDR2 SASEGT. The CDR3 here is CASTPALGPVYGYTF. For the CDR3, the DNA is TGTGCCAGCACCCCAGCCCTTGGACCGGTATATGGCTACACCTTC.

The V gene is TRBV19, the J gene TRBJ1-2; TRBD1 is a possible D gene (6 bases). The germline gives CDR1 LNHDA, CDR2 SQIVND (reference sequence). Trimming removed 9 bases at V and 8 bases at J, with 19 bases between. The CDR3 runs to 13 residues. The CDR3 DNA sequence: TGTGCCAGCCTAAAAGGTTGGGGGCAGGGCTACACCTTC. It specifies CASLKGWGQGYTF.

V gene TRBV6-5 combines with J gene TRBJ2-7, with D tentatively TRBD2 (6 bases). The CDR3 has 13 amino acids. V dropped 6 bases and J dropped 4 bases, with 13 bases sitting between them. Per the germline V gene, CDR1 is MNHEY and CDR2 is SVGAGI. The CDR3 coding sequence is TGTGCCAGCAGCCCGACTAGAACATACGAGCAGTACTTC. Its protein is CASSPTRTYEQYF.

Note on this clone: This sample includes further DNA sequences coding for the same CDR3. The chain combines TRBV9 with TRBJ2-5; D perhaps matches TRBD2 (6 bases). The germline V and J ends were trimmed by 0 bases and 3 bases, with 6 bases remaining between them. Germline V gene data show CDR1 as SGDLS and CDR2 as YYNGEE. This CDR3 has 13 amino acids. The CDR3 region is CASSVGREETQYF. The CDR3 nucleotides are TGTGCCAGCAGCGTAGGGAGGGAAGAGACCCAGTACTTC.

The V call is TRBV7-3, the J call TRBJ2-1, with 11 bases matching TRBD1. V lost 2 bases, J lost 9 bases, and 3 bases stayed unmatched. CDR1 is SGHTA, CDR2 FQGTGA, per germline. This CDR3 has 14 amino acids. CDR3 DNA sequence: TGTGCCAGCAGCTTAGGACAGGGGGCTGGTGAGCAGTTCTTC. It is translated as CASSLGQGAGEQFF. Full variable domain (remainder filled in from reference TRBV7-3 and TRBJ2-1): GAGVSQTPSNKVTEKGKYVELRCDPISGHTALYWYRQSLGQGPEFLIYFQGTGAADDSGLPNDRFFAVRPEGSVSTLKIQRTERGDSAVYLCASSLGQGAGEQFFGPGTRLTVL.

The chain carries TRBV4-1 and TRBJ2-7; D is perhaps TRBD2 (6 bases). Per the germline V gene, CDR1 is MGHRA and CDR2 is YSYEKL. CDR3 size: 16 residues. Trimming shortened V by 3 bases and J by 4 bases, and 19 bases separated the two germline ends. The CDR3 here is CASSQLMVGGAYEQYF. The CDR3 nucleotides are TGCGCCAGCAGCCAGTTGATGGTGGGAGGAGCTTACGAGCAGTACTTC.

This sequence joins TRBV25-1 and TRBJ1-1, with TRBD1 as a possible D gene (5 bases). The CDR3 extends over 12 amino acids. Per the germline V gene, CDR1 is MGHDK and CDR2 is SYGVNS. Trimming pared 6 bases from V and 3 bases from J, leaving 8 bases between. The chain's CDR3 is CASSEGHTEAFF. The CDR3 region has the DNA TGTGCCAGCAGCGAGGGACACACTGAAGCTTTCTTT.

V is TRBV6-6 and J is TRBJ2-7; D is ambiguous. The CDR3 has 14 residues. Germline CDR1 MNHNY, CDR2 SVGAGI (reference sequence). Trimming shortened V by 6 bases and J by 0 bases, and 12 bases separated the two germline ends. The CDR3 sequence is CASRVDGNSYEQYF. CDR3 bases: TGTGCCAGCAGGGTGGACGGAAACTCCTACGAGCAGTACTTC.

This chain uses TRBV4-1 with TRBJ2-1; the match to TRBD2 covers 11 bases. The trim removed 0 bases at V and 7 bases at J, leaving 5 bases unmatched. Germline V CDR1 and CDR2: MGHRA, YSYEKL. The CDR3 has 16 residues. The CDR3 sequence: CASSQDVAGGRNEQFF. Here the CDR3 DNA reads TGCGCCAGCAGCCAAGACGTAGCGGGAGGGAGAAATGAGCAGTTCTTC.

This clone was observed a single time. V usage is TRBV5-1 and J usage is TRBJ2-7; no firm D call. V lost 0 bases to trimming and J lost 2 bases, with 9 bases between them. The CDR3 sequence is 14 residues long. Germline-derived CDR1 and CDR2 are SGHRS and YFSETQ. The CDR3, as DNA: TGCGCCAGCAGCTTGGTCGTGGAAGCCTACGAGCAGTACTTC. Its translation is CASSLVVEAYEQYF.

J is TRBJ1-1 and V is TRBV29-1, with 10 bases identical to TRBD1. The V gene's germline CDR1 is SQVTM and CDR2 ANQGSEA. This CDR3 region has 17 residues. V shed 0 bases, J shed 5 bases, and the junction held 12 bases outside the gene matches. The CDR3 sequence is CSVEDVGDRGPGTEAFF. The CDR3 region has the DNA TGCAGCGTTGAAGATGTCGGAGACAGGGGGCCGGGAACTGAAGCTTTCTTT.

The gene calls are TRBV30 and TRBJ1-4; no reliable D call. The germline V and J ends were trimmed by 0 bases and 11 bases, with 16 bases remaining between them. Germline lookup yields CDR1 GTSNPN and CDR2 SVGIG (reference sequence). The CDR3 runs to 14 residues. The CDR3 DNA follows: TGTGCCTGGAGTGTACCCGGGGTCTTCATCAAACTGTTTTTT. Translating gives CAWSVPGVFIKLFF.

V gene TRBV27 combines with J gene TRBJ2-7; 9 bases map to TRBD1. The V segment lost 5 bases and the J segment 6 bases; nucleotides outside the gene matches: 11. The germline CDR1 and CDR2 sequences are MNHEY and SMNVEV (reference sequence). The CDR3 loop spans 15 amino acids. In nucleotides, the CDR3 is TGTGCCAGCAGTAGGCCGGGACAGGGAATAAGCGAGCAGTACTTC. Its protein product is CASSRPGQGISEQYF.

The chain joins TRBV27 to TRBJ2-7; D possibly matches TRBD1 or TRBD2 (5 bases each). Germline lookup yields CDR1 MNHEY and CDR2 SMNVEV (reference sequence). V shed 6 bases and J shed 2 bases, with 17 bases lying between them. The CDR3 is 15 amino acids. CDR3 bases: TGTGCCAGCAGAATGCGTGGGATGGGGGCCTACGAGCAGTACTTC. It specifies CASRMRGMGAYEQYF.

The genes are TRBV5-6 and TRBJ2-7; 8 bases align to TRBD1. In germline, CDR1 is SGHDT, CDR2 YYEEEE. V was pared by 4 bases and J by 5 bases, with 11 bases of the junction left unmatched. CDR3 size: 15 residues. CDR3 region: CASSLGQGDFDEQYF. In DNA form, the CDR3 reads TGTGCCAGCAGCCTTGGACAGGGTGATTTCGACGAGCAGTACTTC. The whole variable domain, filled in from reference TRBV5-6 and TRBJ2-7, reads DAGVTQSPTHLIKTRGQQVTLRCSPKSGHDTVSWYQQALGQGPQFIFQYYEEEERQRGNFPDRFSGHQFPNYSSELNVNALLLGDSALYLCASSLGQGDFDEQYFGPGTRLTVT.

The J gene is TRBJ2-7, the V gene TRBV13; the D is unclear. Germline CDR1 PRHDT, CDR2 FYEKMQ (reference sequence). The V and J ends lost 2 bases and 6 bases respectively, with 8 bases between them. This CDR3 comprises 12 residues. The CDR3 DNA reads as TGTGCCAGCAGCTTATCAGGCGGCGAGCAGTACTTC. It translates to CASSLSGGEQYF.

CDR3 sequence reads: CSVEELLGPVPPGEQFF. The DNA of the CDR3 is TGCAGCGTTGAAGAGCTCTTAGGACCAGTCCCGCCCGGTGAGCAGTTCTTC. V and J are TRBV29-1 and TRBJ2-1, with D unclear. The germline gives CDR1 SQVTM, CDR2 ANQGSEA. CDR3 length equals 17 residues. V lost 0 bases and J 9 bases, leaving 24 bases between the germline ends.